These 21 T cell receptor beta chains were sequenced from one sample in a study of PD-L1 blockade in urothelial cancer. Using immunoSEQ multiplex PCR, the repertoire was profiled, and TCRdb retains in-frame clones only, with some absent. The sample shows about 21,000 clones, nearly 90% of them seen only once. The material was PBMCs, obtained around atezolizumab (anti-PD-L1) treatment. Receptors originate from a woman between 55 and 75 years old with urothelial cancer.

The V call is TRBV19, the J call TRBJ2-6; TRBD1 matches 8 bases. The CDR3 sequence is 24 residues long. The germline CDR1 and CDR2 sequences are LNHDA and SQIVND (reference sequence). Unmatched junction bases numbered 31, after V lost 8 bases and J lost 1 base. CDR3 in DNA: TGTGCCAGTGAATCCGACAGGCTGGCTCGGGGTGTCAGGGGGCCTCTATCTGGGGCCAACGTCCTGACTTTC. Translation: CASESDRLARGVRGPLSGANVLTF.

The chain joins TRBV25-1 to TRBJ2-7, with 7 bases that match TRBD1. The CDR3 has 14 residues. Germline V CDR1 and CDR2: MGHDK, SYGVNS. Germline trimming cut 2 bases from V and 6 bases from J; bases unmatched to any gene: 7. The CDR3: CASSERGRVSEQYF. For the CDR3, the DNA is TGTGCCAGCAGTGAAAGGGGGCGGGTTTCCGAGCAGTACTTC.

This rearrangement joins TRBV18 to TRBJ2-1, with a tentative D call TRBD1 (6 bases). CDR1 KGHSH and CDR2 LQKENI come from the germline V gene. Trimming shortened V by 3 bases and J by 0 bases, and 12 bases separated the two germline ends. The CDR3 is 16 amino acids. The CDR3 DNA reads as TGTGCCAGCTCACCCCCGAGGACAGTCTCCTACAATGAGCAGTTCTTC. This gives the protein CASSPPRTVSYNEQFF. Full variable domain (outside the CDR3, taken from reference TRBV18 and TRBJ2-1): NAGVMQNPRHLVRRRGQEARLRCSPMKGHSHVYWYRQLPEEGLKFMVYLQKENIIDESGMPKERFSAEFPKEGPSILRIQQVVRGDSAAYFCASSPPRTVSYNEQFFGPGTRLTVL.

J is TRBJ2-7 and V is TRBV2; TRBD1 aligns across 8 bases. With V trimmed by 1 base and J by 5 bases, 4 bases remained unmatched. The CDR3 extends over 14 amino acids. CDR1 and CDR2 (germline): SNHLY, FYNNEI. The CDR3 DNA sequence: TGTGCCAGCAGTGAAGACGCCAGGGGGCACGAGCAGTACTTC. It translates to CASSEDARGHEQYF.

The V and J genes are TRBV19 and TRBJ1-1; no firm D call. Trimming shortened V by 3 bases and J by 1 base, and 15 bases separated the two germline ends. CDR1 and CDR2 from the germline V gene are LNHDA and SQIVND (reference sequence). This CDR3 is built from 16 residues. This chain's CDR3 is CASSIIPTTPNTEAFF. CDR3 in DNA: TGTGCCAGTAGTATCATACCGACGACACCGAACACTGAAGCTTTCTTT.

CDR3 nucleotide sequence: TGTGCCAGCAGCTTAACGCCCAGGGGAGTGAACGAGCAGTACTTC. It is translated as CASSLTPRGVNEQYF. The chain couples TRBV7-3 to TRBJ2-7; D is perhaps TRBD1 (6 bases). CDR1 SGHTA and CDR2 FQGTGA come from the germline V gene. CDR3 length: 15 residues. V lost 0 bases and J lost 5, with 14 bases in between. The full variable domain, its missing parts supplied by reference TRBV7-3 and TRBJ2-7, is GAGVSQTPSNKVTEKGKYVELRCDPISGHTALYWYRQSLGQGPEFLIYFQGTGAADDSGLPNDRFFAVRPEGSVSTLKIQRTERGDSAVYLCASSLTPRGVNEQYFGPGTRLTVT.

V and J are TRBV28 and TRBJ1-2, with TRBD1 identical over 11 bases. The V gene's germline CDR1 is MDHEN and CDR2 SYDVKM. The CDR3 runs 13 residues. The V and J ends lost 6 bases and 4 bases, in that order; junction bases with no gene match: 1. DNA of the CDR3: TGTGCCAGCAGGGGACAGGGGGTCTATGGCTACACCTTC. It specifies CASRGQGVYGYTF.

The J gene is TRBJ2-3, the V gene TRBV14, with D possibly being TRBD2 (6 bases). The CDR3 runs 15 residues. Germline V gives CDR1 SGHDN, CDR2 FVKESK. V gave up 2 bases and J gave up 5 bases, with 14 bases separating them. The CDR3 DNA reads TGTGCCAGCAGCCAACTCCTAGTGCGGGGAGATACGCAGTATTTT. It is translated as CASSQLLVRGDTQYF.

The chain combines TRBV4-1 with TRBJ1-2; 8 positions match TRBD1. The CDR3 extends over 14 amino acids. The junction had 6 bases not matched to a gene; V was cut back by 5 bases and J by 4 bases. Looked up from germline, CDR1 is MGHRA and CDR2 is YSYEKL. CDR3 loop: CASSEITGGYGYTF. In nucleotides, the CDR3 is TGCGCCAGCAGCGAGATCACAGGGGGCTATGGCTACACCTTC.

The chain combines TRBV29-1 with TRBJ2-7; maybe TRBD2 (6 bases). Germline V lookup: CDR1 SQVTM, CDR2 ANQGSEA. Trimming took off 6 bases at V and 4 bases at J, with 10 bases between the two ends. CDR3 length: 11 amino acids. In nucleotides, the CDR3 is TGCAGCGTCGCAGGGACTTACGAGCAGTACTTC. Amino acids: CSVAGTYEQYF.

This chain links TRBV5-4 with TRBJ2-5; weak D call: TRBD2 (6 bases). Trimming cost V 2 bases and J 3 bases, with 11 bases left between them. The CDR3 consists of 14 residues. Germline lookup yields CDR1 SGHNT and CDR2 YYREEE (reference sequence). CDR3 DNA sequence: TGTGCCAGCAGCTTAGGAGGGTCGAAAGAGACCCAGTACTTC. It encodes CASSLGGSKETQYF.

J is TRBJ2-7 and V is TRBV5-6; 11 nucleotides line up with TRBD2. Germline trimming cut 4 bases from V and 2 bases from J; bases unmatched to any gene: 5. CDR1 and CDR2 (germline): SGHDT, YYEEEE. The CDR3 sequence is 15 residues long. CDR3 loop: CASSRYSGRAYEQYF. The DNA for the CDR3 is TGTGCCAGCAGCAGATATAGCGGGAGGGCCTACGAGCAGTACTTC.

The rearrangement links TRBV27 to TRBJ2-7, with TRBD2 matching over 9 bases. Germline CDR1 and CDR2: MNHEY and SMNVEV (reference sequence). The CDR3 is made up of 15 amino acids. The junction had 11 bases not matched to a gene; V was cut back by 6 bases and J by 5 bases. CDR3 amino acids: CASSPSRAGGHEQYF. Written as DNA, the CDR3 is TGTGCCAGCAGCCCCTCTCGAGCGGGGGGCCACGAGCAGTACTTC.

This clone was detected once. The chain links TRBV28 to TRBJ2-7; D remains ambiguous. V lost 4 bases to trimming and J lost 2 bases, with 9 bases between them. Germline CDR1 and CDR2: MDHEN and SYDVKM. The CDR3 covers 13 residues. The CDR3 DNA follows: TGTGCCAGCAGTTCCGGCCGGGCCTACGAGCAGTACTTC. This gives the protein CASSSGRAYEQYF. Complete variable domain (other parts from reference TRBV28 and TRBJ2-7): DVKVTQSSRYLVKRTGEKVFLECVQDMDHENMFWYRQDPGLGLRLIYFSYDVKMKEKGDIPEGYSVSREKKERFSLILESASTNQTSMYLCASSSGRAYEQYFGPGTRLTVT.

The J gene is TRBJ2-5, the V gene TRBV19; 11 bases fit TRBD2. Germline V gives CDR1 LNHDA, CDR2 SQIVND (reference sequence). CDR3 size: 19 residues. The ends lost 7 bases at V and 6 bases at J; junction bases unmatched: 22. CDR3 DNA: TGTGCCAGTAACTCAATAGCGGGAGGGCCTTCACCCGCGGTTAAGACCCAGTACTTC. Its protein product is CASNSIAGGPSPAVKTQYF.

The rearrangement uses TRBV28 and TRBJ2-5; TRBD2 agrees at 7 bases. The trim removed 6 bases at V and 4 bases at J, leaving 14 bases unmatched. CDR3 length equals 16 residues. Germline CDR1 is MDHEN and CDR2 is SYDVKM. The CDR3: CASSLGVAGVGETQYF. The CDR3 bases are TGTGCCAGCAGCCTGGGGGTTGCGGGAGTGGGAGAGACCCAGTACTTC.

This clone was counted once. The genes are TRBV7-9 and TRBJ2-3; a weak D match, TRBD2 (7 bases). The germline gives CDR1 SEHNR, CDR2 FQNEAQ (reference sequence). The CDR3 loop spans 16 amino acids. Trimming cost V 2 bases and J 4 bases, with 16 bases left between them. CDR3 loop: CASSLWGGRVSDTQYF. CDR3 sequence (DNA): TGTGCCAGCAGCTTATGGGGGGGGCGCGTCTCAGATACGCAGTATTTT.

This chain links TRBV2 with TRBJ1-2; D is ambiguous. Germline CDR1 SNHLY, CDR2 FYNNEI. The CDR3 spans 14 residues. Trimming took 2 bases from V and 3 from J, leaving 10 bases between them. The DNA for the CDR3 is TGTGCCAGCAGTGAACAGTGGGGAGACTATGGCTACACCTTC. It specifies CASSEQWGDYGYTF.

Here the CDR3 DNA reads TGTGCCAGCAGTGGGGAGGGGATGGGAAACATTCAGTACTTC. This codes for CASSGEGMGNIQYF. The rearrangement joins TRBV2 to TRBJ2-4; 7 bases are shared with TRBD2. Germline V gene sequence: CDR1 SNHLY, CDR2 FYNNEI. The CDR3 contains 14 residues. The V segment lost 4 bases and the J segment 6 bases; nucleotides outside the gene matches: 6.

The chain couples TRBV5-1 to TRBJ2-6, with 7 bases lining up with TRBD1. The germline CDR1 and CDR2 sequences are SGHRS and YFSETQ. With 0 bases clipped from V and 2 bases from J, the junction kept 8 bases outside the gene matches. The CDR3 is 18 residues long. CDR3 bases: TGCGCCAGCAGCTTGGTAGGACAGGTCCTAGCTGGGGCCAACGTCCTGACTTTC. This gives the protein CASSLVGQVLAGANVLTF.

This chain links TRBV4-2 with TRBJ2-5; 13 positions agree with TRBD2. The V segment lost 4 bases and the J segment 4 bases; nucleotides outside the gene matches: 3. The CDR3 is 15 residues long. Per the germline V gene, CDR1 is LGHNA and CDR2 is YNFKEQ. The CDR3 DNA sequence: TGTGCCAGCAGCCGACTAGCGGGAGGAGGAGAGACCCAGTACTTC. This codes for CASSRLAGGGETQYF.